These T cell receptor beta chains were read from a single sample in a study of Ad26.COV2.S vaccination and SARS-CoV-2 variants. Clones were read by immunoSEQ multiplex PCR, and TCRdb kept only the in-frame ones, dropping some. The sample lists about 470,000 clones, around 90% occurring once. The starting material was peripheral blood, obtained in a trial of Ad26.COV2.S vaccine versus placebo. The receptors were gathered from a person between 18 and 60 years old who received the Ad26.COV2.S COVID-19 vaccine or a placebo. The CDR3 runs from the conserved cysteine through the conserved F or W. The D gene is left open where the match is weak. The size field is filled for only some rows; it gives once, few, many or a size class.

>.|TRBJ1-1|.|TRBV7-3
CASSFLTGVRYTEAFF
TGTGCCAGCAGCTTCCTAACGGGGGTGAGGTACACTGAAGCTTTCTTT
>TRBD1|TRBJ2-5|.|TRBV12-3/TRBV12-4
CASSQQGDETQYF
TGTGCCAGCAGCCAACAGGGGGATGAGACCCAGTACTTC
>TRBD2|TRBJ2-7|.|TRBV19
CASSISGRIYEQYF
TGTGCCAGTAGTATTAGCGGGAGGATCTACGAGCAGTACTTC
>TRBD1|TRBJ2-4|.|TRBV28
CASSRTLGQGGSKNIQYF
TGTGCCAGCAGCCGAACTCTGGGACAGGGGGGGTCCAAAAACATTCAGTACTTC
>.|TRBJ1-4|.|TRBV3-1/TRBV3-2
CASSQDGYPATNEKLFF
TGTGCCAGCAGCCAAGATGGATATCCAGCAACTAATGAAAAACTGTTTTTT
>.|TRBJ2-1|.|TRBV28
CASSSWGLQGNNEQFF
TGTGCCAGCAGCTCGTGGGGCCTCCAAGGAAACAATGAGCAGTTCTTC
>TRBD2|TRBJ2-7|.|TRBV29-1
CSVLQTSGLAGGEQYF
TGCAGCGTTCTACAAACTAGCGGGCTTGCTGGGGGAGAGCAGTACTTC
>.|TRBJ2-1|.|TRBV5-5
CASSLGPYNEQFF
TGTGCCAGCAGCTTGGGCCCCTACAATGAGCAGTTCTTC
>.|TRBJ1-3|once|TRBV13
CASSLPSGQGPNTIYF
TGTGCCAGCAGCTTACCCTCCGGACAAGGTCCGAACACCATATATTTT
>.|TRBJ2-7|.|TRBV7-9
CASSLGMQGPNSYEQYF
TGTGCCAGCAGCTTAGGGATGCAGGGCCCCAACTCCTACGAGCAGTACTTC
>TRBD2|TRBJ2-1|.|TRBV7-2
CASRARAGGEQFF
TGTGCCAGCAGGGCGCGGGCGGGAGGTGAGCAGTTCTTC
>.|TRBJ1-1|.|TRBV19
CASSPYNTEAFF
TGTGCCAGTAGTCCCTACAACACTGAAGCTTTCTTT
>TRBD1|TRBJ2-2|.|TRBV6-2/TRBV6-3
CASSYPRGQRTGELFF
TGTGCCAGCAGTTACCCCAGGGGGCAAAGAACCGGGGAGCTGTTTTTT
>.|TRBJ2-1|.|TRBV6-6
CASSPRDNEQFF
TGTGCCAGCAGTCCCCGGGACAATGAGCAGTTCTTC
>TRBD2|TRBJ2-1|.|TRBV18
CASSHGTTYNEQFF
TGTGCCAGCTCACACGGGACTACCTACAATGAGCAGTTCTTC
>.|TRBJ2-7|.|TRBV6-5
CASSVGDPTYEQYF
TGTGCCAGCAGCGTAGGGGACCCCACCTACGAGCAGTACTTC
>.|TRBJ2-3|.|TRBV6-5
CASTPSSADTQYF
TGTGCCAGCACCCCCAGCTCGGCAGATACGCAGTATTTT
>.|TRBJ1-6|.|TRBV5-4
CASSPRGISPLHF
TGTGCCAGCAGCCCCAGGGGAATCTCACCCCTCCACTTT
>.|TRBJ2-3|.|TRBV18
CASSPEPASDTQYF
TGTGCCAGTTCACCCGAGCCTGCCTCAGATACGCAGTATTTT
>TRBD2|TRBJ2-1|.|TRBV28
CASSPPRTSTYNEQFF
TGTGCCAGCAGTCCCCCGCGGACTAGCACGTACAATGAGCAGTTCTTC
>TRBD2|TRBJ2-1|.|TRBV18
CASSKTSGMDNEQFF
TGTGCCAGCTCAAAGACTAGCGGGATGGACAATGAGCAGTTCTTC
>.|TRBJ2-7|.|TRBV5-5
CASSLGSGSGEQYF
TGTGCCAGCAGCTTGGGGAGCGGGTCGGGCGAGCAGTACTTC